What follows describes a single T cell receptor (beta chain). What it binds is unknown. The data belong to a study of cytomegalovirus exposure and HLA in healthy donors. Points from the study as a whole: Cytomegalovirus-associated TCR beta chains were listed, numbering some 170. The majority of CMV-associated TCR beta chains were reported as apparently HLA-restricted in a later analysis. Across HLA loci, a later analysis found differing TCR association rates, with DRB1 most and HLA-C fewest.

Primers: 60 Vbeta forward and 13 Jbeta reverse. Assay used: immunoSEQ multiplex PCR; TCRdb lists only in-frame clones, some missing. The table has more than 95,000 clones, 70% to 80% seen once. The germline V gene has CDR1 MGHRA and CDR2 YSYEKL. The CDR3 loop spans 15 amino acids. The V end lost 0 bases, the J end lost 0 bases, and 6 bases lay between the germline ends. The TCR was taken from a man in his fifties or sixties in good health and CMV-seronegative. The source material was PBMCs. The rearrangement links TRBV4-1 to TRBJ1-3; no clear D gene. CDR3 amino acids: CASSQDSSSGNTIYF. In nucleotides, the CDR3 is TGCGCCAGCAGCCAAGATAGTAGCTCTGGAAACACCATATATTTT.